This paragraph covers one TCR beta chain sequence. Antigen specificity is unknown. Clones were sequenced by immunoSEQ multiplex PCR, and TCRdb holds only the in-frame ones, with some missing. Of about a million clones in the sample, over 75% were seen once. These data come from a study of shared clonotypes between healthy human individuals. The V and J ends lost 1 base and 15 bases, in that order; junction bases with no gene match: 1. The CDR3 is 12 residues long. Germline V gene sequence: CDR1 LNHNV, CDR2 YYDKDF (reference sequence). General study points: A small donor pool kept down the genetic and exposure-history diversity that was represented.

The source material was memory CD4+ T cells sorted from blood. The subset denotes: CD45RA-negative fraction. The genes are TRBV15 and TRBJ1-6; 9 bases map to TRBD1. This clonotype was obtained from a man aged 18 to 30 in good health. CDR3 region: CATSRGTGVLHF. In DNA, the CDR3 is TGTGCCACCAGCAGAGGGACAGGGGTCCTCCACTTT. Full variable domain (missing parts from reference TRBV15 and TRBJ1-6): DAMVIQNPRYQVTQFGKPVTLSCSQTLNHNVMYWYQQKSSQAPKLLFHYYDKDFNNEADTPDNFQSRRPNTSFCFLDIRSPGLGDTAMYLCATSRGTGVLHFGNGTRLTVT.